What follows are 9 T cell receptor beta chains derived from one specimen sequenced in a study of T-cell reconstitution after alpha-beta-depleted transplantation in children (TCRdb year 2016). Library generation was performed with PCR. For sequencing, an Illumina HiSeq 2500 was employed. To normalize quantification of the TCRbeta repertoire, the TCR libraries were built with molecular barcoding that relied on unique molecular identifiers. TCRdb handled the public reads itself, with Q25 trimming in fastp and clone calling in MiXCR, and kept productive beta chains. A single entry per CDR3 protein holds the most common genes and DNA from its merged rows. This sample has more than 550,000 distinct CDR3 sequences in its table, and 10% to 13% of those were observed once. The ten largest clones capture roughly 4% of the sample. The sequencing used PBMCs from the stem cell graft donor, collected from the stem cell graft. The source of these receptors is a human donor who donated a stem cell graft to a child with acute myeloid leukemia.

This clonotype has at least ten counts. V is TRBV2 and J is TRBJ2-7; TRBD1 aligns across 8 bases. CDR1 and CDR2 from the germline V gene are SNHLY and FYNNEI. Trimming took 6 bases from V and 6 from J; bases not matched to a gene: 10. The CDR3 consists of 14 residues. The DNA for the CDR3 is TGTGCCAGCAGCCACCCGGGACAGGCTCTCGAGCAGTACTTC. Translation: CASSHPGQALEQYF.

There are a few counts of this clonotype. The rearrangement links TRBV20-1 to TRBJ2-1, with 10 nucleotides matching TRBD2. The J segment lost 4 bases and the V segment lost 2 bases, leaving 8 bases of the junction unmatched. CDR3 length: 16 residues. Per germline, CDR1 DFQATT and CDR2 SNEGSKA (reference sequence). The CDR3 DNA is TGCAGTGCTAGAACGGGGGGGACTAGCGCTTACAATGAGCAGTTCTTC. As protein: CSARTGGTSAYNEQFF.

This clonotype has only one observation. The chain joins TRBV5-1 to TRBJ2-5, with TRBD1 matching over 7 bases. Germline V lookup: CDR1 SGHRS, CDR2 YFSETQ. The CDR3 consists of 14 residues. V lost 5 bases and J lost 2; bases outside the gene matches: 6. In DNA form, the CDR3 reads TGCGCCAGCAGGGGCCGGGACAGTCAAGAGACCCAGTACTTC. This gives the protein CASRGRDSQETQYF.

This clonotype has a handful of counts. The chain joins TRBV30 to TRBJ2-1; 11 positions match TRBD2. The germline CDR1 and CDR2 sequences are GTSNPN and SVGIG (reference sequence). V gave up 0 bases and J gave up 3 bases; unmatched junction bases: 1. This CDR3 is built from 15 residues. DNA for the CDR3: TGTGCCTGGAGTGTACTAGCGGGGGACTACAATGAGCAGTTCTTC. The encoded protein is CAWSVLAGDYNEQFF. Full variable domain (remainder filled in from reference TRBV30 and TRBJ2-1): SQTIHQWPATLVQPVGSPLSLECTVEGTSNPNLYWYRQAAGRGLQLLFYSVGIGQISSEVPQNLSASRPQDRQFILSSKKLLLSDSGFYLCAWSVLAGDYNEQFFGPGTRLTVL.

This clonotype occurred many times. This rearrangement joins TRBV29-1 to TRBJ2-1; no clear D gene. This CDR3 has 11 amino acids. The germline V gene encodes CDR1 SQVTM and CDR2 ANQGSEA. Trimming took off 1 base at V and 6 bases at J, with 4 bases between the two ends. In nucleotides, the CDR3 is TGCAGCGTTGAAGGGTCCAATGAGCAGTTCTTC. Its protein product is CSVEGSNEQFF.

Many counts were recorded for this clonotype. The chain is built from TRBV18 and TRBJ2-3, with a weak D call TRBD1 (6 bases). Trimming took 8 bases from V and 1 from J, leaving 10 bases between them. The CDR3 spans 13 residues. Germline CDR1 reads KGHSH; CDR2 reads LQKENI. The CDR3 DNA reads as TGTGCCAGCAGTCCAGGGGGCACAGATACGCAGTATTTT. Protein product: CASSPGGTDTQYF.

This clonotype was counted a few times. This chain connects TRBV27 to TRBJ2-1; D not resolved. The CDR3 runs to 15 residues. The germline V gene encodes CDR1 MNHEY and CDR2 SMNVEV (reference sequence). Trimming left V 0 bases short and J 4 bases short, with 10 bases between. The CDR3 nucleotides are TGTGCCAGCAGTTTATCGACGGCCTCGTACAATGAGCAGTTCTTC. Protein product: CASSLSTASYNEQFF.

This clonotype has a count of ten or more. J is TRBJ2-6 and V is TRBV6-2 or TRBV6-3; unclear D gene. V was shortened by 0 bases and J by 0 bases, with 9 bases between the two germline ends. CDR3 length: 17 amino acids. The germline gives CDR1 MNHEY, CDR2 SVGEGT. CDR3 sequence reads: CASSYSRGFSGANVLTF. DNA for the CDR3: TGTGCCAGCAGTTACTCCCGAGGCTTCTCTGGGGCCAACGTCCTGACTTTC.

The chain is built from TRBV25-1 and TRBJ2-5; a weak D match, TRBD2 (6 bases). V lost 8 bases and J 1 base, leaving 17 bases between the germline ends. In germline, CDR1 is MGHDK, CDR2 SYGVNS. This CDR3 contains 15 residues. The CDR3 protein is CASAHGGGGQETQYF. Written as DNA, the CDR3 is TGTGCCAGCGCACATGGGGGAGGCGGCCAAGAGACCCAGTACTTC.